This TCR beta chain is from a study of shared clonotypes between healthy human individuals. Germline V CDR1 and CDR2: SGHDT, YYEEEE. V was pared by 0 bases and J by 2 bases, with 4 bases of the junction left unmatched. The CDR3 extends over 16 amino acids. The data were produced by immunoSEQ multiplex PCR, yet TCRdb's version contains in-frame clones alone and is incomplete. The sample shows some 1,400,000 clones, 95% to 97% of them seen only once. The sequence was obtained from a young man in good health. Sequenced sample: naive CD4+ T cells sorted from blood. Subset denoted: CD45RA+ positively selected. This rearrangement joins TRBV5-6 to TRBJ1-3; TRBD1 matches 8 bases. CDR3 loop: CASSLAAGGTGNTIYF. DNA of the CDR3: TGTGCCAGCAGCTTGGCCGCAGGGGGCACTGGAAACACCATATATTTT.